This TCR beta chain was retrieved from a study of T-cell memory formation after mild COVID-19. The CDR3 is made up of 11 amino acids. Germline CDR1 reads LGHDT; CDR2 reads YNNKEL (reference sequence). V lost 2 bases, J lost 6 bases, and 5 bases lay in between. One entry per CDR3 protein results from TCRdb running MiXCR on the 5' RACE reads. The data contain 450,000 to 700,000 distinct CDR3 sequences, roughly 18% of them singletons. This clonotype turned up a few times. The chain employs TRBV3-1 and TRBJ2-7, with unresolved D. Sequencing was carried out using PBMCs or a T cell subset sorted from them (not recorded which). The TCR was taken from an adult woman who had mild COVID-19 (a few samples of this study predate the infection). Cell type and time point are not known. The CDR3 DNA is TGTGCCAGCAGCCAAACCGGCGAGCAGTACTTC. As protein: CASSQTGEQYF.